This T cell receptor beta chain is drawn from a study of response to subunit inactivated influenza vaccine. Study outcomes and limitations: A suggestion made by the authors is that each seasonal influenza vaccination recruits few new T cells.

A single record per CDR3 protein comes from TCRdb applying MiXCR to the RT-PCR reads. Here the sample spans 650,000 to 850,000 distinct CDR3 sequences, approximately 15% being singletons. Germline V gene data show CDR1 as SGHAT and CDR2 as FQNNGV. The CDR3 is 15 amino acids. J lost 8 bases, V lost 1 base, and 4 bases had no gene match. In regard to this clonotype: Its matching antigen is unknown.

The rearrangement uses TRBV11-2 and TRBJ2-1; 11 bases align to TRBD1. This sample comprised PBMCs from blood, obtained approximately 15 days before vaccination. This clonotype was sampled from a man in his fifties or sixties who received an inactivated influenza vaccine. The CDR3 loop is CASSLGTGGFDEQFF. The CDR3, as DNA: TGTGCCAGCAGCTTAGGGACAGGGGGCTTCGATGAGCAGTTCTTC.